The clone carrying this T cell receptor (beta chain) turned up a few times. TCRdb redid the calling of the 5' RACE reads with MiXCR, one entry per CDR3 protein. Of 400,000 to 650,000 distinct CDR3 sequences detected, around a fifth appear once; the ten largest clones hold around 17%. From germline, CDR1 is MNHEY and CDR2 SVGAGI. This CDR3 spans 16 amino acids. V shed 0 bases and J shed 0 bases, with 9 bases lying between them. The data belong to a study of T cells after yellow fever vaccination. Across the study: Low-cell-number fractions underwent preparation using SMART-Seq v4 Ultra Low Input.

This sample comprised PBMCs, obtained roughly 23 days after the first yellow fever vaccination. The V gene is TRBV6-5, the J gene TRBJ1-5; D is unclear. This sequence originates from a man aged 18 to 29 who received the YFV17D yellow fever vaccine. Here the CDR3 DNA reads TGTGCCAGCAGTTACTCGAGAGCCCTTAGCAATCAGCCCCAGCATTTT. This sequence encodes CASSYSRALSNQPQHF.